The 28 T cell receptor beta chains listed next were all sequenced from one sample in a study of cytomegalovirus exposure and HLA in healthy donors. PCR amplification relied on 60 Vbeta primers (plus 13 Jbeta primers). TCRdb's copy holds only in-frame clones and misses some; the assay was immunoSEQ multiplex PCR. The sample lists around 120,000 clones, about 68% occurring once. The specimen was PBMCs. The receptors originated from a man aged 30-40 years in good health and CMV-seropositive.

This rearrangement joins TRBV7-2 to TRBJ2-7; perhaps TRBD2 as D (6 bases). Germline V CDR1 and CDR2: SGHTA, FQGNSA. This CDR3 is 14 amino acids long. The germline V and J ends were trimmed by 6 bases and 5 bases, with 17 bases remaining between them. The CDR3 loop reads CASRYPGSSDEQYF. CDR3 nucleotide sequence: TGTGCCAGCAGATATCCCGGCTCTAGCGACGAGCAGTACTTC.

The J gene is TRBJ2-3, the V gene TRBV7-2; TRBD1 matches at 8 bases. The CDR3 covers 15 residues. Germline-derived CDR1 and CDR2 are SGHTA and FQGNSA. Unmatched junction bases numbered 4, after V lost 4 bases and J lost 1 base. CDR3 nucleotides: TGTGCCAGCAGCTCTTGGACAGGGCGCACAGATACGCAGTATTTT. Translation gives CASSSWTGRTDTQYF.

The chain recombines TRBV5-4 with TRBJ2-5, with a possible D match to TRBD1 (6 bases). The CDR3 loop spans 16 amino acids. The V end lost 5 bases, the J end lost 0 bases, and 17 bases lay between the germline ends. The germline CDR1 and CDR2 sequences are SGHNT and YYREEE (reference sequence). The CDR3 region is CASSPSVRDNQETQYF. In DNA form, the CDR3 reads TGTGCCAGCAGTCCCTCGGTCCGGGACAACCAAGAGACCCAGTACTTC.

The chain employs TRBV5-1 and TRBJ2-2; TRBD1 is a possible D gene (6 bases). Germline loops: CDR1 SGHRS, CDR2 YFSETQ. Deletions cut 2 bases from V and 7 bases from J, with 15 bases between. This CDR3 is 15 amino acids long. In DNA, the CDR3 is TGCGCCAGCAGCTTATCACAGGGTTCGATCGGGGAGCTGTTTTTT. Translation: CASSLSQGSIGELFF.

J is TRBJ1-4 and V is TRBV6-1; TRBD1 matches 8 bases. The germline V gene has CDR1 MNHNS and CDR2 SASEGT. V lost 6 bases and J lost 5; bases outside the gene matches: 8. This CDR3 is built from 15 residues. For the CDR3, the DNA is TGTGCCAGCAGGGGATCAGGGGGCCAAAATGAAAAACTGTTTTTT. The encoded protein is CASRGSGGQNEKLFF.

The rearrangement joins TRBV7-6 to TRBJ1-5; 7 nucleotides line up with TRBD1. The germline gives CDR1 SGHVS, CDR2 FNYEAQ. After removal of 1 base from V and 6 bases from J, the junction contained 3 bases not matched to a gene. The CDR3 totals 14 residues. The CDR3 here is CASSLGQGGQPQHF. The CDR3, as DNA: TGTGCCAGCAGCTTAGGGCAGGGGGGTCAGCCCCAGCATTTT.

The chain has TRBV6-5 and TRBJ2-1; D is possibly TRBD1 (5 bases). This CDR3 has 15 residues. V was clipped by 8 bases and J by 3 bases, with 17 bases between them. The germline V gene encodes CDR1 MNHEY and CDR2 SVGAGI. Here the CDR3 DNA reads TGTGCCAGCGAGGCGAGAAGGGGTGGCTACAATGAGCAGTTCTTC. It translates to CASEARRGGYNEQFF.

The genes are TRBV6-6 and TRBJ1-5, with TRBD1 as a possible D gene (5 bases). The germline V gene has CDR1 MNHNY and CDR2 SVGAGI (reference sequence). Trimming took off 7 bases at V and 9 bases at J, with 19 bases between the two ends. CDR3 size: 14 residues. In DNA, the CDR3 is TGTGCCAGCATCCCCGGGGGAGGTAATATGCCCCAGCATTTT. Translating it yields CASIPGGGNMPQHF.

This chain links TRBV2 with TRBJ2-1; perhaps TRBD2 as D (5 bases). This CDR3 region has 11 residues. Per the germline V gene, CDR1 is SNHLY and CDR2 is FYNNEI. V was clipped by 9 bases and J by 8 bases, with 11 bases between them. CDR3 in amino acids: CASKDFYEQFF. CDR3 bases: TGTGCCAGTAAGGACTTCTATGAGCAGTTCTTC.

There are a few counts of this clone. The chain recombines TRBV7-8 with TRBJ2-6; 9 bases match TRBD1. Germline values: CDR1 SGHVS, CDR2 FQNEAQ. There are 17 residues in the CDR3. Germline trimming cut 5 bases from V and 4 bases from J; bases unmatched to any gene: 9. The CDR3 DNA reads as TGTGCCAGCAGCCGGGACAGGGCAACAATGGGGGCCAACGTCCTGACTTTC. Translating it yields CASSRDRATMGANVLTF.

V is TRBV21-1 and J is TRBJ1-3. TRBV21-1 is labeled a pseudogene. CDR3 length: 19 amino acids. The CDR3, as DNA: TGTGCCAGCAAAGGGCGATGGGAGGGAAAGAGGTCGAGTGGAAACACCATATATTTT. Translated, it gives CASKGRWEGKRSSGNTIYF.

This CDR3 is CTSSRTISNQYF. The CDR3 nucleotides read TGCACCAGCAGCCGGACAATTTCGAACCAGTACTTC. V and J are TRBV1 and TRBJ2-5; TRBD1, as called in the table, went unchecked against the DNA. TRBV1 is a pseudogene segment. This CDR3 spans 12 amino acids.

In this sample, this clone turned up a few times. The chain has TRBV2 and TRBJ2-1; D is unclear. V was pared by 6 bases and J by 3 bases, with 3 bases between. The germline gives CDR1 SNHLY, CDR2 FYNNEI. CDR3 length: 11 amino acids. CDR3 nucleotide sequence: TGTGCCAGCAGGTACTACAATGAGCAGTTCTTC. Translation gives CASRYYNEQFF.

The chain has TRBV5-5 and TRBJ1-2, with 12 bases aligning to TRBD1. V shed 2 bases and J 8 bases; nucleotides not matched to a gene: 7. The CDR3 extends over 15 amino acids. Germline-derived CDR1 and CDR2 are SGHKS and YYEKEE (reference sequence). The CDR3 bases are TGTGCCAGCAGCTTAGGGACAGGGGGCGCGGGAGGCTACACCTTC. This sequence encodes CASSLGTGGAGGYTF. The full variable domain, completed using reference TRBV5-5 and TRBJ1-2, is DAGVTQSPTHLIKTRGQQVTLRCSPISGHKSVSWYQQVLGQGPQFIFQYYEKEERGRGNFPDRFSARQFPNYSSELNVNALLLGDSALYLCASSLGTGGAGGYTFGSGTRLTVV.

The V call is TRBV7-6, the J call TRBJ1-1; D gene uncertain. Looked up from germline, CDR1 is SGHVS and CDR2 is FNYEAQ. This CDR3 is built from 15 residues. With 5 bases removed from V and 0 bases from J, the gap between germline ends came to 13 bases. The CDR3 loop reads CASSRSVLMNTEAFF. The CDR3 DNA follows: TGTGCCAGCAGCCGCAGCGTCCTCATGAACACTGAAGCTTTCTTT.

The rearrangement joins TRBV5-1 to TRBJ2-3; 8 bases map to TRBD2. The V and J ends lost 4 bases and 4 bases, in that order; junction bases with no gene match: 11. This CDR3 is built from 16 residues. Germline V CDR1 and CDR2: SGHRS, YFSETQ. CDR3 protein: CASSLDGAGGSDTQYF. CDR3 DNA sequence: TGCGCCAGCAGCCTCGACGGGGCGGGGGGATCAGATACGCAGTATTTT.

J is TRBJ1-2 and V is TRBV6-1; no reliable D call. V shed 1 base and J shed 2 bases, with 5 bases lying between them. CDR1 is MNHNS and CDR2 is SASEGT in the germline V gene. The CDR3 has 13 amino acids. DNA of the CDR3: TGTGCCAGCAGTGAAGGGGCGAACTATGGCTACACCTTC. Its protein product is CASSEGANYGYTF.

This clone was counted between two and nine times. This sequence joins TRBV9 and TRBJ1-1; no definite D call. The CDR3 sequence is 15 residues long. V was clipped by 5 bases and J by 4 bases, with 18 bases between them. Germline CDR1 SGDLS, CDR2 YYNGEE. Here the CDR3 reads CASRDHMGSRTEAFF. Here the CDR3 DNA reads TGTGCCAGCAGAGACCATATGGGGAGTCGCACTGAAGCTTTCTTT.

CDR3 sequence reads: CASSGQRGDLYLFF. CDR3 bases: TGTGCCAGCAGTGGGCAGCGGGGGGACCTTTATCTGTTCTTC. The V gene is TRBV25-1, the J gene TRBJ2-1; 9 nucleotides match TRBD2. V shed 4 bases, J shed 15 bases, and the junction held 13 bases outside the gene matches. This CDR3 contains 14 residues. Germline V gene data show CDR1 as MGHDK and CDR2 as SYGVNS.

This chain joins TRBV6-4 and TRBJ1-2; D gene ambiguous. CDR1 and CDR2 from the germline V gene are MRHNA and SNTAGT. This CDR3 comprises 12 residues. V lost 2 bases and J lost 8, with 9 bases in between. CDR3 coding DNA: TGTGCCAGCAGTGACGAGGGATACGGCTACACCTTC. Translated: CASSDEGYGYTF.

This clone was seen more than once but under ten times. This sequence joins TRBV5-6 and TRBJ1-2, with 9 bases that match TRBD1. The J segment lost 4 bases and the V segment lost 4 bases, leaving 17 bases of the junction unmatched. The CDR3 runs 18 residues. Germline values: CDR1 SGHDT, CDR2 YYEEEE. CDR3 protein: CASSPRTGDLSYLYGYTF. The DNA of the CDR3 is TGTGCCAGCAGCCCCCGGACAGGGGACCTCTCTTACCTCTATGGCTACACCTTC.

The chain recombines TRBV2 with TRBJ2-7; possible D gene TRBD1, 6 bases. The CDR3 totals 14 residues. Germline loops: CDR1 SNHLY, CDR2 FYNNEI. V was clipped by 7 bases and J by 3 bases, with 16 bases between them. The CDR3 sequence is CASILSGQIYEQYF. Here the CDR3 DNA reads TGTGCCAGCATCCTCAGCGGACAGATCTACGAGCAGTACTTC.

This clone was counted a single time. The J gene is TRBJ2-7, the V gene TRBV6-5; TRBD2 might be the D (5 bases). Germline loops: CDR1 MNHEY, CDR2 SVGAGI. The V gene lost 5 bases and the J gene lost 0 bases, with 14 bases spanning the gap. This CDR3 is built from 15 residues. The CDR3 DNA sequence: TGTGCCAGCAGTCGCCCCCTAGCTATCTCCTACGAGCAGTACTTC. Amino acids: CASSRPLAISYEQYF.

This chain connects TRBV7-3 to TRBJ1-2; D not certain. The CDR3 has 13 residues. The V end lost 5 bases, the J end lost 7 bases, and 14 bases lay between the germline ends. Per germline, CDR1 SGHTA and CDR2 FQGTGA. This chain's CDR3 is CASSAERGSGYTF. The CDR3 region has the DNA TGTGCCAGCAGCGCCGAACGAGGGAGTGGCTACACCTTC.

The V call is TRBV19, the J call TRBJ2-2, with 8 bases that match TRBD2. This CDR3 has 18 amino acids. The germline V gene has CDR1 LNHDA and CDR2 SQIVND (reference sequence). Trimming at V came to 0 bases and at J to 5 bases, leaving 11 bases not matched to a gene. In DNA form, the CDR3 reads TGTGCCAGTAGTATAGAAGCATGGAGCGGGGGTTGGACCGGGGAGCTGTTTTTT. Translation: CASSIEAWSGGWTGELFF.

This clone was recorded only once. This rearrangement joins TRBV27 to TRBJ1-1; 9 bases are a match to TRBD1. Trimming took 0 bases from V and 7 from J; bases not matched to a gene: 12. The germline gives CDR1 MNHEY, CDR2 SMNVEV (reference sequence). The CDR3 has 17 amino acids. CDR3 protein: CASSLSSRDRVINEAFF. The CDR3 DNA follows: TGTGCCAGCAGTTTATCCTCCCGGGACAGGGTGATTAATGAAGCTTTCTTT.

The chain employs TRBV7-8 and TRBJ1-2; D is possibly TRBD1 (5 bases). Trimming shortened V by 5 bases and J by 4 bases, and 20 bases separated the two germline ends. This CDR3 is 16 amino acids long. Germline lookup yields CDR1 SGHVS and CDR2 FQNEAQ. DNA for the CDR3: TGTGCCAGCAGCCCGACGGTCAACCTAAGGGGCTATGGCTACACCTTC. Amino acids: CASSPTVNLRGYGYTF.

The chain joins TRBV5-6 to TRBJ2-2, with D perhaps matching TRBD1 (6 bases). V lost 3 bases, J lost 2 bases, and 20 bases lay in between. Germline V gene lookup returns CDR1 SGHDT and CDR2 YYEEEE. This CDR3 comprises 18 residues. CDR3 coding DNA: TGTGCCAGCAGCTCCCTGGACAGATTTAAATCCAACACCGGGGAGCTGTTTTTT. Translated: CASSSLDRFKSNTGELFF.